This T cell receptor beta chain was identified during a study of cytomegalovirus exposure and HLA in healthy donors. Regarding the study as a whole: Most subjects had HLA-A and HLA-B alleles reportedly predicted accurately by TCR beta sequences.

Turning to this clone: Its cognate antigen is unknown.

Although they were nominally healthy when sampled, donors likely had unrecorded immune exposures. This PCR relied on a set of 60 Vbeta primers and 13 Jbeta primers. Source study methods: Unique TCR beta chains numbered roughly 84 million in a later analysis, with roughly 10 million shared. Produced via immunoSEQ multiplex PCR; TCRdb's table is partial and in-frame only. V, J and clone size were drawn from that table, and D and trimming were deduced from the DNA. The sample lists 190,000 or so clones; about 76% were seen once. V shed 3 bases, J shed 5 bases, and the junction held 9 bases outside the gene matches. This CDR3 spans 18 amino acids. CDR1 and CDR2 (germline): KGHSH, LQKENI.

This sequence originates from a male donor in good health and CMV-seropositive. Input material: PBMCs. V usage is TRBV18 and J usage is TRBJ2-2, with TRBD2 matching over 13 bases. The DNA for the CDR3 is TGTGCCAGCTCACCGAAACTAGCGGGAGGGCCTCGGACCGGGGAGCTGTTTTTT. Its protein product is CASSPKLAGGPRTGELFF. Using reference TRBV18 and TRBJ2-2 for the parts outside the CDR3, the full variable domain is NAGVMQNPRHLVRRRGQEARLRCSPMKGHSHVYWYRQLPEEGLKFMVYLQKENIIDESGMPKERFSAEFPKEGPSILRIQQVVRGDSAAYFCASSPKLAGGPRTGELFFGEGSRLTVL.